This T cell receptor beta chain was documented in a study of early T cells in non-severe SARS-CoV-2 infection. Looking at the study overall: The study sequenced bulk RNA from unsorted whole blood, with chains unpaired.

The CDR3 is 15 amino acids. Trimming cost V 4 bases and J 5 bases, with 17 bases left between them. CDR1 is SGHTA and CDR2 is FQGNSA in the germline V gene. The TCR library protocol attached unique molecular identifiers to the individual cDNA molecules. In TCRdb, the 5' RACE reads were re-called with MiXCR into one record per CDR3 protein. The data hold some 82,000 distinct CDR3 sequences, with roughly 5.7% observed a single time. This clonotype has only a few counts. The rearrangement joins TRBV7-2 to TRBJ1-1; the D gene is possibly TRBD1 (5 bases). The sample comprised whole blood. The receptor comes from an adult who was a healthcare worker with PCR-confirmed SARS-CoV-2 infection or an uninfected control (not recorded which). CDR3 loop: CASSSFGQGLTEAFF. DNA of the CDR3: TGTGCCAGCAGCTCTTTCGGGCAGGGCCTTACTGAAGCTTTCTTT. Variable domain in full (rest from reference TRBV7-2 and TRBJ1-1): GAGVSQSPSNKVTEKGKDVELRCDPISGHTALYWYRQSLGQGLEFLIYFQGNSAPDKSGLPSDRFSAERTGGSVSTLTIQRTQQEDSAVYLCASSSFGQGLTEAFFGQGTRLTVV.